The 11 T cell receptor beta chains reported below all come from one sample, sequenced in a study of shared T cell receptors in the human thymus. Assay: immunoSEQ multiplex PCR; the TCRdb copy retains only in-frame clones and omits some. The table has about 380,000 clones, 85% to 95% seen once. Sequencing used thymocytes. These receptors were obtained from a human donor.

The chain carries TRBV4-2 and TRBJ1-5; possible D gene TRBD1, 6 bases. The CDR3 loop spans 14 amino acids. CDR1 is LGHNA, CDR2 YNFKEQ, per germline. Between the trimmed V and J ends, which lost 1 base and 6 bases, there was a span of 10 bases. The CDR3 sequence is CASSQGRGAQPQHF. DNA of the CDR3: TGTGCCAGCAGCCAAGGAAGGGGGGCTCAGCCCCAGCATTTT.

Here the CDR3 DNA reads TGTGCCAGTAGTGGGGCACTAGCGTTGACAGATACGCAGTATTTT. This codes for CASSGALALTDTQYF. The chain is built from TRBV19 and TRBJ2-3; 7 positions match TRBD2. Trimming at V came to 5 bases and at J to 3 bases, leaving 8 bases not matched to a gene. CDR1 and CDR2 (germline): LNHDA, SQIVND (reference sequence). CDR3 length: 15 residues.

The gene calls are TRBV27 and TRBJ1-1; no clear D. The CDR3 length is 9 residues. Germline CDR1 reads MNHEY; CDR2 reads SMNVEV (reference sequence). The V end lost 11 bases, the J end lost 10 bases, and 11 bases lay between the germline ends. CDR3 coding DNA: TGTGCCGCTGGGTGTGGAGCTTTCTTT. It translates to CAAGCGAFF.

CDR3 sequence: CASSFYSYEQYF. CDR3 nucleotide sequence: TGTGCCAGCAGCTTTTACTCCTACGAGCAGTACTTC. The chain employs TRBV5-5 and TRBJ2-7; D call uncertain. The CDR3 extends over 12 amino acids. Trimming removed 2 bases from V and 0 bases from J, with 3 bases in between. CDR1 is SGHKS, CDR2 YYEKEE, per germline (reference sequence).

This chain joins TRBV27 and TRBJ2-1, with TRBD2 matching over 8 bases. The ends lost 0 bases at V and 0 bases at J; junction bases unmatched: 10. The germline V gene has CDR1 MNHEY and CDR2 SMNVEV (reference sequence). The CDR3 length is 19 residues. As DNA, the CDR3 is TGTGCCAGCAGTTTATCTGGGCCGGGGGGGGTGGTCTCCTACAATGAGCAGTTCTTC. Translated, it gives CASSLSGPGGVVSYNEQFF.

This clone was counted once. The CDR3: CASSASGTSGLNEQFF. The CDR3 region has the DNA TGTGCCAGCAGTGCGTCCGGGACTAGCGGGTTAAATGAGCAGTTCTTC. V gene TRBV2 combines with J gene TRBJ2-1; 12 bases align to TRBD2. Per the germline V gene, CDR1 is SNHLY and CDR2 is FYNNEI. With 4 bases clipped from V and 7 bases from J, the junction kept 8 bases outside the gene matches. The CDR3 is 16 residues long. The whole variable domain, remainder taken from reference TRBV2 and TRBJ2-1, is EPEVTQTPSHQVTQMGQEVILRCVPISNHLYFYWYRQILGQKVEFLVSFYNNEISEKSEIFDDQFSVERPDGSNFTLKIRSTKLEDSAMYFCASSASGTSGLNEQFFGPGTRLTVL.

V is TRBV5-4 and J is TRBJ1-2; a possible D gene is TRBD1 (5 bases). Germline CDR1 and CDR2: SGHNT and YYREEE (reference sequence). Trimming cost V 0 bases and J 0 bases, with 15 bases left between them. The CDR3 spans 17 residues. The CDR3 spells CASSLGWDSDANYGYTF. The CDR3 region has the DNA TGTGCCAGCAGCTTGGGTTGGGACTCGGATGCTAACTATGGCTACACCTTC.

The chain employs TRBV5-1 and TRBJ2-5; 10 nucleotides match TRBD2. The CDR3 is 18 residues long. The J segment lost 6 bases and the V segment lost 4 bases, leaving 18 bases of the junction unmatched. Germline V lookup: CDR1 SGHRS, CDR2 YFSETQ. This chain's CDR3 is CASSPGTSADRSSKTQYF. Here the CDR3 DNA reads TGCGCCAGCAGCCCCGGGACTAGCGCCGATAGAAGTTCGAAGACCCAGTACTTC. Complete variable domain (other parts from reference TRBV5-1 and TRBJ2-5): KAGVTQTPRYLIKTRGQQVTLSCSPISGHRSVSWYQQTPGQGLQFLFEYFSETQRNKGNFPGRFSGRQFSNSRSEMNVSTLELGDSALYLCASSPGTSADRSSKTQYFGPGTRLLVL.

The chain is built from TRBV20-1 and TRBJ1-1, with unresolved D. Germline V CDR1 and CDR2: DFQATT, SNEGSKA (reference sequence). Trimming shortened V by 0 bases and J by 6 bases, and 5 bases separated the two germline ends. The CDR3 sequence is 11 residues long. CDR3 DNA: TGCAGTGCTAGAGAAGAGGCTGAAGCTTTCTTT. Amino acids: CSAREEAEAFF.

The rearrangement links TRBV27 to TRBJ2-2; tentative D call: TRBD2 (5 bases). This CDR3 spans 14 amino acids. With 6 bases removed from V and 7 bases from J, the gap between germline ends came to 15 bases. Germline CDR1 MNHEY, CDR2 SMNVEV (reference sequence). In DNA, the CDR3 is TGTGCCAGCAGCCGAGGACTTATAGACGGGGAGCTGTTTTTT. This sequence encodes CASSRGLIDGELFF.

The V gene is TRBV4-1, the J gene TRBJ1-2; weak D call: TRBD1 (6 bases). Germline CDR1 is MGHRA and CDR2 is YSYEKL. V shed 1 base and J shed 5 bases, with 14 bases lying between them. The length of the CDR3 is 15 residues. The CDR3 sequence is CASSQVGGLLYGYTF. The CDR3 DNA reads as TGCGCCAGCAGCCAAGTGGGGGGCCTCTTGTATGGCTACACCTTC.